This is a list of T cell receptor beta chains from one sample in a study of identifying expanded T cells in peripheral blood. Clones were sequenced by immunoSEQ multiplex PCR, and TCRdb holds only the in-frame ones, with some missing. The table has around 56,000 clones, around 83% seen once; the top ten hold more than 15%. Input material: blood. These receptors all stem from a person aged 18 to 75 in good health. The CDR3 runs from the conserved cysteine through the conserved F or W. A D gene is named only where the DNA matches it firmly. Clone size appears in some rows only: once, few, many, or a class for an expanded clone.

J gene,D gene,CDR3 length,V gene,clone size,CDR3 protein,CDR3 DNA
TRBJ1-1,-,15,TRBV10-3,-,CAISESNRAATEAFF,TGTGCCATCAGTGAGTCGAATAGGGCGGCCACTGAAGCTTTCTTT
TRBJ2-2,TRBD2,17,TRBV6-4,few,CASSDMTSGRRTGELFF,TGTGCCAGCAGTGACATGACTAGCGGGAGACGGACCGGGGAGCTGTTTTTT
TRBJ2-5,TRBD2,18,TRBV14,-,CASSQADTSGMYQETQYF,TGTGCCAGCAGCCAGGCTGATACTAGCGGAATGTACCAAGAGACCCAGTACTTC
TRBJ2-5,TRBD2,16,TRBV6-9,-,CASSSPLLAGGETQYF,TGTGCCAGCAGTTCCCCCTTGCTAGCGGGGGGTGAGACCCAGTACTTC
TRBJ2-5,TRBD1,19,TRBV9,-,CASSGGQGAVSSYQETQYF,TGTGCCAGCAGCGGGGGACAGGGGGCGGTTAGCTCGTACCAAGAGACCCAGTACTTC
TRBJ2-5,-,16,TRBV10-3,once,CAISDNRGSFQETQYF,TGTGCCATCAGTGATAATAGGGGGAGTTTCCAAGAGACCCAGTACTTC
TRBJ1-1,TRBD1,16,TRBV28,once,CASSFPDQRQGREAFF,TGTGCCAGCAGTTTCCCAGACCAGAGACAGGGCCGTGAAGCTTTCTTT
TRBJ1-5,-,13,TRBV23-1,-,CATPDARNQPQHF,TGCGCCACCCCCGACGCCCGCAATCAGCCCCAGCATTTT
TRBJ2-7,-,16,TRBV2,-,CASSEAGGWTGYEQYF,TGTGCCAGCAGTGAAGCGGGAGGCTGGACCGGCTACGAGCAGTACTTC
TRBJ2-5,-,13,TRBV5-1,-,CASSLGPVETQYF,TGCGCCAGCAGCTTGGGACCTGTGGAGACCCAGTACTTC
TRBJ2-2,-,14,TRBV4-3,once,CASSQEVQPGELFF,TGCGCCAGCAGCCAAGAGGTCCAGCCCGGGGAGCTGTTTTTT
TRBJ2-3,-,15,TRBV5-1,-,CASSQERRSTDTQYF,TGCGCCAGCAGCCAGGAAAGGCGCAGCACAGATACGCAGTATTTT
TRBJ2-2,-,15,TRBV6-5,-,CASSIRTPSTGELFF,TGTGCCAGCAGTATACGGACACCGAGCACCGGGGAGCTGTTTTTT
TRBJ1-1,-,14,TRBV2,-,CASSNLGGPYEAFF,TGTGCCAGCAGCAACCTAGGGGGGCCGTATGAAGCTTTCTTT
TRBJ2-1,TRBD2,16,TRBV15,-,CATSRGWGGNYNEQFF,TGTGCCACCAGCAGAGGATGGGGGGGGAATTACAATGAGCAGTTCTTC
TRBJ1-4,-,14,TRBV5-1,-,CASSVGGANEKLFF,TGCGCCAGCAGCGTGGGGGGAGCTAATGAAAAACTGTTTTTT